This T cell receptor (beta chain) was found in a study of blood T cell repertoires in COVID-19. Study context: Samples taken during acute and convalescent COVID-19 were collected in the United States, Italy and Spain. T cells, B-cell-depleted T cells, or PBMCs supplied cDNA or gDNA.

V lost 3 bases and J lost 7, with 10 bases in between. This CDR3 has 12 amino acids. Germline V lookup: CDR1 LNHNV, CDR2 YYDKDF (reference sequence). Authors' data handling: Amplified reference gene primers provided the basis for estimating nucleated cell counts. Measured with immunoSEQ multiplex PCR; TCRdb has only the in-frame clones, and not every one. That table furnishes V, J and clone size, whereas the DNA furnished D and trimming. The sample has under 200,000 clones, 70% to 90% seen once. Material for sequencing was peripheral blood. V is TRBV15 and J is TRBJ2-7; D gene ambiguous. The receptor comes from a man in his forties or fifties with active or convalescent COVID-19. This chain's CDR3 is CATSSVGREQYF. The CDR3 DNA reads as TGTGCCACCAGCAGCGTCGGTCGTGAGCAGTACTTC.